This entry concerns a single TCR beta chain. The data are from a study of T cell changes during pregnancy in multiple sclerosis. Measured with immunoSEQ multiplex PCR; TCRdb has only the in-frame clones, and not every one. In the table there are approximately 70,000 clones, around 94% of which are singletons. The CDR3 contains 14 residues. Deletions cut 5 bases from V and 0 bases from J, with 11 bases between. Looked up from germline, CDR1 is SGHNT and CDR2 is YYREEE (reference sequence). The sequence derives from a female donor with multiple sclerosis, enrolled in a pregnancy study. V gene TRBV5-4 combines with J gene TRBJ1-1; D is unclear. The source material was CD4+ T cells from peripheral blood mononuclear cells, sampled after pregnancy. Written as DNA, the CDR3 is TGTGCCAGCAGGACACCTTCCATGAACACTGAAGCTTTCTTT. Amino acids: CASRTPSMNTEAFF.